The 15 T cell receptor beta chains reported below all come from one sample, sequenced in a study of blood T cell repertoires in COVID-19. Using immunoSEQ multiplex PCR, the repertoire was profiled, and TCRdb retains in-frame clones only, with some absent. The sample records 93,000 or so clones, 84% being singletons. Sequenced sample: peripheral blood. These receptor sequences come from a human donor in a cohort sampled during active COVID-19.

The J gene is TRBJ2-1, the V gene TRBV10-3; the D gene is possibly TRBD2 (6 bases). Germline CDR1 is ENHRY and CDR2 is SYGVKD. Trimming removed 0 bases from V and 3 bases from J, with 6 bases in between. CDR3 size: 14 residues. CDR3 loop: CAISESTSYNEQFF. The CDR3, as DNA: TGTGCCATCAGTGAGTCGACTAGCTACAATGAGCAGTTCTTC.

This sequence joins TRBV9 and TRBJ2-7; 9 nucleotides align to TRBD2. In germline, CDR1 is SGDLS, CDR2 YYNGEE. This CDR3 has 15 residues. Trimming at V came to 3 bases and at J to 6 bases, leaving 10 bases not matched to a gene. The CDR3 loop reads CASSAAGGLLGEQYF. In DNA form, the CDR3 reads TGTGCCAGCAGCGCCGCGGGGGGGCTCCTCGGCGAGCAGTACTTC.

In DNA form, the CDR3 reads TGTGCCAGCAGCTTGGGACTTACCTCTGGGGCCAACGTCCTGACTTTC. Translating gives CASSLGLTSGANVLTF. The chain combines TRBV5-4 with TRBJ2-6; D is unclear. The CDR3 runs to 16 residues. Germline values: CDR1 SGHNT, CDR2 YYREEE (reference sequence). Trimming removed 0 bases from V and 0 bases from J, with 7 bases in between.

This chain links TRBV7-3 with TRBJ2-5; D not certain. V was shortened by 5 bases and J by 5 bases, with 12 bases between the two germline ends. The V gene's germline CDR1 is SGHTA and CDR2 FQGTGA. This CDR3 has 13 amino acids. The CDR3 DNA reads TGTGCCAGCAGCCCGATTATCGGTGAGACCCAGTACTTC. Translation gives CASSPIIGETQYF.

This clone occurred once. This chain joins TRBV3-1 (or the pseudogene TRBV3-2) and TRBJ1-4; maybe TRBD1 (5 bases). V lost 2 bases and J lost 11, with 12 bases in between. This CDR3 spans 13 amino acids. Germline V gene data show CDR1 as LGHDT and CDR2 as YNNKEL (reference sequence). The CDR3 region has the DNA TGTGCCAGCAGCCAACCTCAGGGTGTTAAACTGTTTTTT. Residues: CASSQPQGVKLFF.

The chain is built from TRBV25-1 and TRBJ1-3; D may be TRBD1 (6 bases). The germline V gene has CDR1 MGHDK and CDR2 SYGVNS. This CDR3 region has 14 residues. Trimming took 3 bases from V and 8 from J, leaving 14 bases between them. The DNA of the CDR3 is TGTGCCAGCAGTGACGGGGGGCACCGAGACACCATATATTTT. The encoded protein is CASSDGGHRDTIYF.

This rearrangement joins TRBV5-1 to TRBJ2-7; tentatively, D is TRBD2 (5 bases). This CDR3 has 13 amino acids. V dropped 7 bases and J dropped 3 bases, with 14 bases sitting between them. CDR1 and CDR2 from the germline V gene are SGHRS and YFSETQ. The CDR3 here is CASSGTAHYEQYF. The CDR3 nucleotides read TGCGCCAGCTCGGGAACCGCACACTACGAGCAGTACTTC.

This clone has just a few counts. This chain connects TRBV6-2 or TRBV6-3 to TRBJ1-1; D ambiguous. The CDR3 totals 13 residues. CDR1 is MNHEY, CDR2 SVGEGT, per germline. The V gene lost 1 base and the J gene lost 1 base, with 4 bases spanning the gap. The CDR3 loop is CASSYWQNTEAFF. The CDR3, as DNA: TGTGCCAGCAGTTACTGGCAGAACACTGAAGCTTTCTTT.

V usage is TRBV13 and J usage is TRBJ2-1; TRBD1 matches at 7 bases. The germline V gene has CDR1 PRHDT and CDR2 FYEKMQ (reference sequence). Trimming removed 6 bases from V and 4 bases from J; junction bases left unmatched: 3. This CDR3 region has 13 residues. CDR3 bases: TGTGCCAGCAGTACAGGGGTGTACAATGAGCAGTTCTTC. Amino acid sequence: CASSTGVYNEQFF.

This clone was picked up one time. V gene TRBV19 combines with J gene TRBJ1-5; 7 positions match TRBD1. CDR1 is LNHDA, CDR2 SQIVND, per germline (reference sequence). The CDR3 contains 14 residues. V trimming: 4 bases; J trimming: 5 bases; junction bases outside the gene matches: 5. CDR3 residues: CASSRGQSYQPQHF. DNA of the CDR3: TGTGCCAGTAGTAGGGGACAGAGTTATCAGCCCCAGCATTTT.

This sequence joins TRBV5-1 and TRBJ1-4, with 8 nucleotides matching TRBD1. CDR1 and CDR2 from the germline V gene are SGHRS and YFSETQ. The trim removed 2 bases at V and 8 bases at J, leaving 8 bases unmatched. The CDR3 totals 15 residues. CDR3 DNA sequence: TGCGCCAGCAGCTTCCTGACAGGGGACGCGGAAAAACTGTTTTTT. It codes for CASSFLTGDAEKLFF. Combining the CDR3 with reference TRBV5-1 and TRBJ1-4 gives the whole variable domain KAGVTQTPRYLIKTRGQQVTLSCSPISGHRSVSWYQQTPGQGLQFLFEYFSETQRNKGNFPGRFSGRQFSNSRSEMNVSTLELGDSALYLCASSFLTGDAEKLFFGSGTQLSVL.

The CDR3 coding sequence is TGTGCCAGCAAGAACCAGAAGAACACTGAAGCTTTCTTT. Protein sequence: CASKNQKNTEAFF. V and J are TRBV6-5 and TRBJ1-1, with D hard to call. The CDR3 is 13 amino acids. V was trimmed by 7 bases and J by 1 base, leaving 10 bases between them. The germline V gene has CDR1 MNHEY and CDR2 SVGAGI.

This clone came up once. The V gene is TRBV19, the J gene TRBJ2-3, with 10 bases fitting TRBD2. V lost 5 bases and J lost 6; bases outside the gene matches: 8. Germline V gene data show CDR1 as LNHDA and CDR2 as SQIVND (reference sequence). The CDR3 contains 15 residues. In nucleotides, the CDR3 is TGTGCCAGTAGTTCTCAAGGACTAGCGGCTGATACGCAGTATTTT. It encodes CASSSQGLAADTQYF. Complete variable domain (other parts from reference TRBV19 and TRBJ2-3): DGGITQSPKYLFRKEGQNVTLSCEQNLNHDAMYWYRQDPGQGLRLIYYSQIVNDFQKGDIAEGYSVSREKKESFPLTVTSAQKNPTAFYLCASSSQGLAADTQYFGPGTRLTVL.

This clone was seen just once. CDR3 in DNA: TGTGCCAGCAGCATATCCGGGGGGCACACCGGGGAGCTGTTTTTT. Its protein product is CASSISGGHTGELFF. This chain joins TRBV3-1 (or the pseudogene TRBV3-2) and TRBJ2-2; perhaps TRBD2 as D (7 bases). The CDR3 is made up of 15 amino acids. Germline V gives CDR1 LGHDT, CDR2 YNNKEL (reference sequence). The ends were cut back, 5 bases at V and 3 bases at J, with 13 bases in the middle.

This clone was counted a few times. This chain uses TRBV6-2 or TRBV6-3 with TRBJ2-3; maybe TRBD2 (6 bases). Germline lookup yields CDR1 MNHEY and CDR2 SVGEGT. This CDR3 contains 18 residues. Trimming stripped 5 bases from V and 4 bases from J, with 25 bases between. The CDR3 here is CASSAERDPPRRADTQYF. CDR3 in DNA: TGTGCCAGCAGTGCTGAACGGGATCCCCCTAGGAGGGCAGATACGCAGTATTTT.